The present TCR beta chain was sequenced within a study of OX40 agonist ivuxolimab in advanced cancers. About the study: The dose-escalation group included hepatocellular carcinoma, melanoma, renal cell carcinoma and head and neck cancer. Enrollees could have had prior anti-PD-1, anti-PD-L1 or anti-CTLA-4 therapy, which around 40% had received. Subjects had a mean age of about 61 years, with a range of 23 to 79; almost 85% were male.

In germline, CDR1 is LGHNT, CDR2 FRNRAP. V was clipped by 6 bases and J by 4 bases; unmatched bases: 10. The CDR3 has 16 residues. The count of this clone is one. Its antigen is as yet unknown. Overall study results and limits: Compared with others, partial responders at 0.1-3.0 mg/kg displayed clonal expansion among the lowest.

Profiling relied on immunoSEQ multiplex PCR, and the TCRdb table lists in-frame clones only, not all of them. The sample records roughly 63,000 clones, 86% being singletons. The specimen was CD4+ or CD8+ T cells sorted from blood, collected in a trial of the OX40 agonist ivuxolimab. The sequence was collected from an adult with an advanced solid tumor such as melanoma, head and neck, liver or kidney cancer. V gene TRBV12-5 combines with J gene TRBJ1-5, with TRBD1 matching 9 bases. The CDR3 nucleotides are TGTGCTAGTGGCTCCCCGGGACAGGGTTTTAATCAGCCCCAGCATTTT. Its protein is CASGSPGQGFNQPQHF.